This is a list of T cell receptor beta chains from one sample in a study of post-analysis software for immune sequencing data. TCRdb reprocessed the PCR reads via MiXCR and lists one record per CDR3 protein. Of hundreds of thousands of distinct CDR3 sequences in the sample, about 50% were seen once. Sequenced: blood. These receptors all stem from a girl between 5 and 17 years old with multiple sclerosis. Each CDR3 is given with its conserved first and last residue. D genes are given only for firm matches. Not all rows give a size; the values are once, few, many and, for expanded clones, a class.

>TRBV5-1|TRBJ2-7|-|-
CASSLRGQTGLTPSLQKPTYEQYF
TGCGCCAGCAGCTTGAGAGGTCAGACAGGACTTACCCCGTCATTGCAAAAACCCACCTACGAGCAGTACTTC
>TRBV29-1|TRBJ2-3|few|-
CSVAPLLSMGDTQYF
TGCAGCGTTGCCCCACTACTATCAATGGGGGATACGCAGTATTTT
>TRBV10-3|TRBJ2-1|-|-
CAISGNNEQFF
TGTGCCATCAGTGGGAACAATGAGCAGTTCTTC
>TRBV4-1|TRBJ2-1|-|-
CASSQEPSGPNNEQFF
TGCGCCAGCAGCCAAGAACCGTCGGGACCGAACAATGAGCAGTTCTTC
>TRBV25-1|TRBJ1-4|-|TRBD1
CASSEYDRGRGDEKLFF
TGTGCCAGCAGTGAATATGACAGGGGGCGAGGGGATGAAAAACTGTTTTTT
>TRBV6-1|TRBJ2-1|-|TRBD1
CASSQGGQANSYNEQFF
TGTGCCAGCAGTCAAGGGGGACAGGCTAACTCCTACAATGAGCAGTTCTTC
>TRBV9|TRBJ2-3|-|-
CASSVGRGPKSPDTQYF
TGTGCCAGCAGCGTAGGCAGGGGCCCAAAATCGCCAGATACGCAGTATTTT
>TRBV24-1|TRBJ2-1|-|-
CATSDLLGPDYNEQFF
TGTGCCACCAGTGATTTACTAGGACCAGACTACAATGAGCAGTTCTTC
>TRBV6-6|TRBJ2-7|once|TRBD2
CASGPSGPSYEQYF
TGTGCCAGCGGACCTAGCGGACCATCCTACGAGCAGTACTTC
>TRBV12-3/TRBV12-4|TRBJ2-7|-|-
CASSLLGLGIVSYEQYF
TGTGCCAGCAGTTTATTGGGACTGGGGATAGTATCCTACGAGCAGTACTTC
>TRBV5-1|TRBJ2-6|-|-
CASRPGYGANVLTF
TGCGCCAGCAGACCAGGGTATGGGGCCAACGTCCTGACTTTC